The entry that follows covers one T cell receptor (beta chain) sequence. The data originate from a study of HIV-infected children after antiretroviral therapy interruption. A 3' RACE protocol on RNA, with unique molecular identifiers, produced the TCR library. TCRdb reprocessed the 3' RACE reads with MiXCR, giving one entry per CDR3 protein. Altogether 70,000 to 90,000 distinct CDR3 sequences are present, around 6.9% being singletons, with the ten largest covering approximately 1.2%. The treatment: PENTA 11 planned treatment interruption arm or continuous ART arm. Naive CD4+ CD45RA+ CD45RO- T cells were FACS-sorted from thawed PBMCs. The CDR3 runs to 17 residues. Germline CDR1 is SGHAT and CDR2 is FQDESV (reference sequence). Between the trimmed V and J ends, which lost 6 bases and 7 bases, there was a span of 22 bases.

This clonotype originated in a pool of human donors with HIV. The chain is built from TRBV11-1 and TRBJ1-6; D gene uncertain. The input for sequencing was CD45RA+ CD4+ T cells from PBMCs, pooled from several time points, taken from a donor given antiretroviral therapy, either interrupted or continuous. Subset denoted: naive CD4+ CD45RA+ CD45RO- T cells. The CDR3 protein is CASSSVGFRGMNSPLHF. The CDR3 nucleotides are TGTGCCAGCAGTTCCGTGGGGTTTCGGGGTATGAATTCACCCCTCCACTTT.